This paragraph covers one T cell receptor beta chain sequence. This record comes from a study of blood T cell repertoires in COVID-19. Study at large: PBMCs, B-cell-depleted T cells, or T cells were the source of the cDNA or gDNA that made up the material.

Repertoires were generated with immunoSEQ multiplex PCR, while TCRdb's copy carries only in-frame clones and drops some. Of about 300,000 clones in the sample, approximately 85% were seen once. Trimming stripped 5 bases from V and 5 bases from J, with 10 bases between. The CDR3 covers 14 residues. Germline CDR1 KGHSH, CDR2 LQKENI. The chain uses TRBV18 and TRBJ1-6; no firm D call. Material for sequencing was PBMCs or T cells enriched from blood (not recorded which). This clonotype originated in a man between 25 and 39 years old who had recovered from COVID-19. The CDR3 DNA follows: TGTGCCAGCTCAGCGACGGGAAATAATTCACCCCTCCACTTT. Residues: CASSATGNNSPLHF. Variable domain in full (rest from reference TRBV18 and TRBJ1-6): NAGVMQNPRHLVRRRGQEARLRCSPMKGHSHVYWYRQLPEEGLKFMVYLQKENIIDESGMPKERFSAEFPKEGPSILRIQQVVRGDSAAYFCASSATGNNSPLHFGNGTRLTVT.